This TCR beta chain originates from a study of cytomegalovirus exposure and HLA in healthy donors. Background on the study: Within an early data release were around 80 million unique TCRs drawn from HLA-typed donors. The study's findings and limits: Judged likely to be a sequencing artifact was a cluster of highly shared sequence variants. Another analysis was done later, and it associated 16,951 TCR beta sequences with HLA alleles at 0.05 false discovery rate.

Only one count was recorded for this clone. Its antigen is as yet unknown. Other DNA sequences in this sample translate to the same CDR3. This CDR3 spans 17 amino acids. Germline V gene sequence: CDR1 LGHNA, CDR2 YSLEER. The V gene lost 0 bases and the J gene lost 1 base, with 13 bases spanning the gap. Both 60 Vbeta primers and 13 Jbeta primers went into the PCR. Using immunoSEQ multiplex PCR, the repertoire was profiled, and TCRdb retains in-frame clones only, with some absent. The sample yields 160,000 or so clones, 75% seen once. V and J are TRBV4-3 and TRBJ2-1; tentatively, D is TRBD2 (6 bases). The specimen was PBMCs. This TCR came from a female donor in good health and CMV-seronegative. CDR3: CASSQDPRGSSYNEQFF. CDR3 sequence (DNA): TGCGCCAGCAGCCAAGATCCGCGGGGCAGTTCCTACAATGAGCAGTTCTTC.